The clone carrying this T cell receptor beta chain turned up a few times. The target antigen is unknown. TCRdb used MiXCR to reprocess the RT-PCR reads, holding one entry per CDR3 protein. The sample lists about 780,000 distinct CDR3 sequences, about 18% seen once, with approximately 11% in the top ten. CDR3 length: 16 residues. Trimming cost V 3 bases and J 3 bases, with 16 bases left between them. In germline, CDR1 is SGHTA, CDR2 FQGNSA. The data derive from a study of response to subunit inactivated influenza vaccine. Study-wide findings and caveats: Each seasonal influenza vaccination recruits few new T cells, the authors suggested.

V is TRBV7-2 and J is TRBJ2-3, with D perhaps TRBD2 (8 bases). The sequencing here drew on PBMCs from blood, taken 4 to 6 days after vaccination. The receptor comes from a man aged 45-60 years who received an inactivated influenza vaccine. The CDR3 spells CASSFGGGGGTDTQYF. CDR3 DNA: TGTGCCAGCAGCTTTGGAGGGGGCGGGGGGACAGATACGCAGTATTTT.